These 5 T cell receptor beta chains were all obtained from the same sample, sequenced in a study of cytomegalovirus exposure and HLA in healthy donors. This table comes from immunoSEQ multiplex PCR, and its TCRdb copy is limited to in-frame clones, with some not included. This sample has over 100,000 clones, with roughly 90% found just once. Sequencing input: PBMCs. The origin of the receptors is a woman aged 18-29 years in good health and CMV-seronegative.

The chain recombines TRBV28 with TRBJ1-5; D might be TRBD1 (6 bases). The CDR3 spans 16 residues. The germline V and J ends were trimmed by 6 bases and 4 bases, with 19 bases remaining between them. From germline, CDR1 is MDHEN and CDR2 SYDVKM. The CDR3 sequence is CASSLGGAGSNQPQHF. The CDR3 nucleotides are TGTGCCAGCAGCTTAGGGGGGGCAGGGTCAAATCAGCCCCAGCATTTT. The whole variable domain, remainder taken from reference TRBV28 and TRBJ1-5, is DVKVTQSSRYLVKRTGEKVFLECVQDMDHENMFWYRQDPGLGLRLIYFSYDVKMKEKGDIPEGYSVSREKKERFSLILESASTNQTSMYLCASSLGGAGSNQPQHFGDGTRLSIL.

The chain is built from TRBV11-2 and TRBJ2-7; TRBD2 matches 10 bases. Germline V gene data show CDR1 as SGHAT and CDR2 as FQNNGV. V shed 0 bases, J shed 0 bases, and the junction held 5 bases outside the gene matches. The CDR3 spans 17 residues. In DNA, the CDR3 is TGTGCCAGCAGCTTAGAAAAACTAGCGGGAATCTCCTACGAGCAGTACTTC. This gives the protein CASSLEKLAGISYEQYF.

CDR3 nucleotide sequence: TGTGCCAGCAGAATTACCGGGACAGACAATGAGCAGTTCTTC. Amino acids: CASRITGTDNEQFF. The chain combines TRBV7-2 with TRBJ2-1; 7 nucleotides line up with TRBD1. This CDR3 spans 14 amino acids. The trim removed 6 bases at V and 5 bases at J, leaving 7 bases unmatched. Looked up from germline, CDR1 is SGHTA and CDR2 is FQGNSA.

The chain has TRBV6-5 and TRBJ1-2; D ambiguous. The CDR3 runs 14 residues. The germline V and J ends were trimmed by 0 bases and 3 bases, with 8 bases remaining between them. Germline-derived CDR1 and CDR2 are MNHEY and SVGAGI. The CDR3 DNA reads TGTGCCAGCAGTTACTCGAGGCCAGACTATGGCTACACCTTC. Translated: CASSYSRPDYGYTF.

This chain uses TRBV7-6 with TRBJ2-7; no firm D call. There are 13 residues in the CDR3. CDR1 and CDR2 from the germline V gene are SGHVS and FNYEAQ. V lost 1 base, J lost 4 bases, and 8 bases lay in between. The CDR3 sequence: CASSLGLQYEQYF. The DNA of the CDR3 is TGTGCCAGCAGCTTAGGGCTTCAATACGAGCAGTACTTC.